Sequencing of this TCR beta chain was carried out in a study of cytomegalovirus exposure and HLA in healthy donors. Study findings and constraints: In the approximately 130 validation repertoires, a later analysis found that first-cohort TCR clusters tended to co-occur. CMV antigen specificity of a few CMV-associated chains was confirmed in vitro.

V lost 4 bases to trimming and J lost 4 bases, with 12 bases between them. The CDR3 loop spans 14 amino acids. In germline, CDR1 is SGHAT, CDR2 FQNNGV. Clones were read by immunoSEQ multiplex PCR, and TCRdb kept only the in-frame ones, dropping some. The sample includes about 49,000 clones, 85% to 95% of them seen just once. A note on this clone: Its antigen is not known.

Material: PBMCs. This receptor was identified in a woman between 18 and 29 years old in good health and CMV-seropositive. This rearrangement joins TRBV11-2 to TRBJ2-3; D is unresolved. CDR3 loop: CASSSRPSPDTQYF. Here the CDR3 DNA reads TGTGCCAGCAGCTCCCGACCTAGTCCAGATACGCAGTATTTT.